Presented here are 19 T cell receptor beta chains from one specimen sequenced in a study of patients and donors after allogeneic stem cell transplantation. TCRdb redid the calling of the RT-PCR reads with MiXCR, one entry per CDR3 protein. The repertoire holds roughly 880,000 distinct CDR3 sequences, about 20% seen once, with 6% in the top ten. The sequenced sample consisted of blood, either unsorted or a sorted T cell fraction (not recorded which). The receptors originated from a human donor who was either an allogeneic HSCT recipient or a stem cell or donor lymphocyte infusion donor (not recorded which). It is not recorded whose cells these are; they may come from a transplant donor.

J is TRBJ1-5 and V is TRBV11-2, with D unclear. Trimming shortened V by 2 bases and J by 0 bases, and 8 bases separated the two germline ends. This CDR3 spans 15 amino acids. Germline values: CDR1 SGHAT, CDR2 FQNNGV. The CDR3 loop reads CASSLNPDSNQPQHF. The CDR3 DNA follows: TGTGCCAGCAGCTTAAACCCGGATAGCAATCAGCCCCAGCATTTT.

This chain connects TRBV7-3 to TRBJ2-1; 8 bases are shared with TRBD2. The length of the CDR3 is 15 residues. Germline V gene data show CDR1 as SGHTA and CDR2 as FQGTGA. Trimming at V came to 4 bases and at J to 9 bases, leaving 11 bases not matched to a gene. CDR3 sequence: CASSSSGSGGSEQFF. The CDR3 DNA sequence: TGTGCCAGCAGCTCCAGCGGGAGTGGGGGGAGTGAGCAGTTCTTC.

The chain has TRBV20-1 and TRBJ2-5; D is unclear. Trimming took 0 bases from V and 1 from J, leaving 6 bases between them. Germline CDR1 and CDR2: DFQATT and SNEGSKA (reference sequence). The CDR3 is made up of 13 amino acids. CDR3 sequence: CSAREHGQETQYF. CDR3 nucleotide sequence: TGCAGTGCTAGAGAACACGGCCAAGAGACCCAGTACTTC.

In DNA, the CDR3 is TGTGCCAGCAGCTTAGTGGATAGGTCCCAGCATTTT. This codes for CASSLVDRSQHF. The chain recombines TRBV7-9 with TRBJ1-5; D unresolved. Germline-derived CDR1 and CDR2 are SEHNR and FQNEAQ (reference sequence). Trimming pared 1 base from V and 11 bases from J, leaving 9 bases between. The CDR3 loop spans 12 amino acids.

The chain carries TRBV28 and TRBJ2-1; no clear D gene. CDR1 is MDHEN and CDR2 is SYDVKM in the germline V gene. V was shortened by 6 bases and J by 4 bases, with 19 bases between the two germline ends. This CDR3 has 16 residues. CDR3 in DNA: TGTGCCAGCAGCCCCCCGGAGATGCCAAATTACAATGAGCAGTTCTTC. Its protein is CASSPPEMPNYNEQFF.

The chain uses TRBV30 and TRBJ1-2; D ambiguous. With 2 bases removed from V and 4 bases from J, the gap between germline ends came to 14 bases. The CDR3 totals 14 residues. Germline V CDR1 and CDR2: GTSNPN, SVGIG (reference sequence). CDR3 coding DNA: TGTGCCTGGAGTTACCTCACTGTGGGCTATGGCTACACCTTC. It is translated as CAWSYLTVGYGYTF.

The genes are TRBV6-2 or TRBV6-3 and TRBJ2-1; D call uncertain. The CDR3 loop spans 14 amino acids. Germline V gene data show CDR1 as MNHEY and CDR2 as SVGEGT. V lost 6 bases and J lost 1, with 10 bases in between. The CDR3 is CASRPDGSYNEQFF. CDR3 sequence (DNA): TGTGCCAGCAGGCCGGACGGTTCCTACAATGAGCAGTTCTTC.

The V gene is TRBV7-3, the J gene TRBJ2-5, with 10 positions matching TRBD2. The CDR3 contains 13 residues. Germline V CDR1 and CDR2: SGHTA, FQGTGA. J lost 7 bases, V lost 5 bases, and 4 bases had no gene match. The chain's CDR3 is CASSREREGTQYF. The CDR3 DNA reads TGTGCCAGCAGCCGTGAGCGGGAGGGGACCCAGTACTTC.

The chain recombines TRBV20-1 with TRBJ2-7, with 10 bases fitting TRBD1. V was pared by 3 bases and J by 5 bases, with 7 bases of the junction left unmatched. Germline assignment: CDR1 DFQATT and CDR2 SNEGSKA (reference sequence). There are 14 residues in the CDR3. CDR3 residues: CSASNPGQGNEQYF. The CDR3 region has the DNA TGCAGTGCTAGTAACCCGGGACAGGGGAACGAGCAGTACTTC.

This clonotype was seen a handful of times. This chain joins TRBV7-2 and TRBJ2-5; TRBD2 matches 8 bases. The CDR3 extends over 16 amino acids. CDR1 SGHTA and CDR2 FQGNSA come from the germline V gene. The J segment lost 3 bases and the V segment lost 1 base, leaving 7 bases of the junction unmatched. CDR3 sequence reads: CASSLGNSGTKETQYF. The DNA of the CDR3 is TGTGCCAGCAGCTTAGGGAATAGCGGGACTAAAGAGACCCAGTACTTC.

This clonotype came up many times. V usage is TRBV29-1 and J usage is TRBJ1-1; TRBD1 is a possible D gene (5 bases). V was pared by 7 bases and J by 3 bases, with 15 bases between. Germline values: CDR1 SQVTM, CDR2 ANQGSEA. The CDR3 totals 13 residues. The CDR3 loop reads CSGRGGTDTEAFF. The CDR3 nucleotides read TGCAGCGGCCGTGGGGGTACGGACACTGAAGCTTTCTTT.

In this sample, this clonotype turned up a few times. In DNA form, the CDR3 reads TGTGCCAGCGGGGGGGTTCCTGAAGCTTTCTTT. This codes for CASGGVPEAFF. The chain joins TRBV7-4 to TRBJ1-1; a possible D gene is TRBD1 (5 bases). V was shortened by 8 bases and J by 6 bases, with 10 bases between the two germline ends. Germline-derived CDR1 and CDR2 are SGHVT and SQSDAQ. The CDR3 extends over 11 amino acids.

The chain recombines TRBV24-1 with TRBJ1-5, with D hard to call. V lost 12 bases and J 4 bases, leaving 12 bases between the germline ends. The CDR3 contains 12 residues. Germline V gives CDR1 KGHDR, CDR2 SFDVKD. The CDR3 nucleotides read TGTGCCGTCGCAGATGGGAATCAGCCCCAGCATTTT. Protein: CAVADGNQPQHF.

The J gene is TRBJ2-1, the V gene TRBV7-8; 9 positions match TRBD1. Germline lookup yields CDR1 SGHVS and CDR2 FQNEAQ. This CDR3 is built from 16 residues. V gave up 6 bases and J gave up 8 bases; unmatched junction bases: 14. This CDR3 reads CASSSTWDRVRDEQFF. CDR3 DNA: TGTGCCAGCAGTTCGACTTGGGACAGGGTTAGGGATGAGCAGTTCTTC.

This chain connects TRBV29-1 to TRBJ1-2, with 9 bases identical to TRBD1. J was trimmed by 7 bases and V by 5 bases; bases with no gene match: 8. The CDR3 runs 13 residues. Germline V CDR1 and CDR2: SQVTM, ANQGSEA. The CDR3 DNA reads as TGCAGCGTTACTGACAGGGGACAGGGTGGCTACACCTTC. Its translation: CSVTDRGQGGYTF.

This chain joins TRBV9 and TRBJ2-5; 10 bases map to TRBD1. Germline V lookup: CDR1 SGDLS, CDR2 YYNGEE. V was pared by 4 bases and J by 5 bases, with 11 bases of the junction left unmatched. The CDR3 spans 16 residues. The CDR3, as DNA: TGTGCCAGCAGCCCAAGGGACAGGGGAAGAGGGGAGACCCAGTACTTC. Residues: CASSPRDRGRGETQYF.

The chain employs TRBV25-1 and TRBJ2-5, with D possibly matching TRBD2 (5 bases). Trimming removed 2 bases at V and 1 base at J, with 8 bases between. This CDR3 is built from 14 residues. CDR1 is MGHDK, CDR2 SYGVNS, per germline. The CDR3 is CASSEEGFQETQYF. The CDR3 coding sequence is TGTGCCAGCAGTGAAGAGGGTTTCCAAGAGACCCAGTACTTC.

This sequence joins TRBV5-1 and TRBJ1-3, with a possible D match to TRBD1 (5 bases). CDR3 size: 17 residues. Germline V gene lookup returns CDR1 SGHRS and CDR2 YFSETQ. Trimming took 0 bases from V and 0 from J, leaving 13 bases between them. The CDR3 region has the DNA TGCGCCAGCAGCTTGGTGCCAGGGACCATCTCTGGAAACACCATATATTTT. This codes for CASSLVPGTISGNTIYF.

V usage is TRBV11-1 and J usage is TRBJ2-2; TRBD2 agrees at 9 bases. The CDR3 contains 15 residues. J gave up 7 bases and V 0 bases, and 3 bases lay outside the gene matches. Germline V gene lookup returns CDR1 SGHAT and CDR2 FQDESV (reference sequence). CDR3: CASSLASGRLGELFF. CDR3 nucleotides: TGTGCCAGCAGCTTAGCTAGCGGGAGACTCGGGGAGCTGTTTTTT.